These T cell receptor beta chains were read from a single sample in a study of blood T cell repertoires in COVID-19. The repertoire was sequenced with immunoSEQ multiplex PCR; TCRdb's copy has only in-frame clones and lacks some. This table holds 200,000 to 250,000 clones, about 84% found once. Sequencing was done on a sample of PBMCs or T cells enriched from blood (not recorded which). The receptors originated from a man aged 30-40 years with acute COVID-19. The CDR3 runs from the conserved cysteine through the conserved F or W. A D gene is named only where the DNA matches it firmly. Only some rows state a clone size, as once, few, many or a class for expanded clones.

>few|TRBV6-5|.|TRBJ1-2
CASSRSGQTNYGYTF
TGTGCCAGCAGCCGCTCTGGACAGACTAACTATGGCTACACCTTC
>.|TRBV4-1|.|TRBJ1-6
CASRPDSTGNSPLHF
TGCGCCAGCAGACCCGATAGTACAGGGAATTCACCCCTCCACTTT
>.|TRBV5-1|.|TRBJ1-3
CASSLRAGVSGNTIYF
TGCGCCAGCAGCTTGAGGGCAGGGGTCTCTGGAAACACCATATATTTT
>.|TRBV3-1/TRBV3-2|TRBD1|TRBJ2-7
CASSPTGTAYEQYF
TGTGCCAGCAGCCCTACCGGGACAGCCTACGAGCAGTACTTC
>.|TRBV5-1|.|TRBJ1-6
CASSPEGPRNSPLHF
TGCGCCAGCAGCCCGGAGGGGCCTCGGAATTCACCCCTCCACTTT
>.|TRBV6-6|TRBD1|TRBJ2-3
CASSYSQDREADTQYF
TGTGCCAGCAGTTACTCGCAGGACAGGGAGGCAGATACGCAGTATTTT
>once|TRBV4-1|.|TRBJ2-5
CASSPNTGPETQYF
TGCGCCAGCAGCCCTAATACCGGTCCAGAGACCCAGTACTTC
>.|TRBV11-2|.|TRBJ1-4
CASSLELGVGKLFF
TGTGCCAGCAGCTTAGAACTGGGAGTCGGAAAACTGTTTTTT
>.|TRBV9|TRBD2|TRBJ2-1
CASSERLATYNEQFF
TGTGCCAGCAGCGAAAGACTAGCGACCTACAATGAGCAGTTCTTC
>once|TRBV5-1|.|TRBJ1-2
CASSLTGENYGYTF
TGCGCCAGCAGCTTGACGGGAGAGAACTATGGCTACACCTTC
>.|TRBV4-2|TRBD1|TRBJ1-1
CAVDLGTGTNTEAFF
TGTGCCGTCGATCTCGGGACAGGGACGAACACTGAAGCTTTCTTT
>.|TRBV18|TRBD1|TRBJ2-3
CASSPRGQGATDTQYF
TGTGCCAGCTCACCTCGTGGACAGGGGGCCACAGATACGCAGTATTTT
>.|TRBV5-4|TRBD1|TRBJ1-6
CASSFDPGQYNSPLHF
TGTGCCAGCAGCTTTGATCCGGGACAGTATAATTCACCCCTCCACTTT
>.|TRBV19|.|TRBJ1-1
CASLMNTEAFF
TGTGCCAGTTTAATGAACACTGAAGCTTTCTTT
>.|TRBV3-1/TRBV3-2|TRBD2|TRBJ2-5
CASSQDSGLAGIMSETQYF
TGTGCCAGCAGCCAAGATTCAGGACTAGCGGGGATAATGTCAGAGACCCAGTACTTC
>.|TRBV19|TRBD1|TRBJ1-3
CASSFLQGAGNTIYF
TGTGCCAGTAGTTTCCTACAGGGGGCTGGAAACACCATATATTTT
>.|TRBV2|.|TRBJ2-1
CASRDNYNEQFF
TGTGCCAGCAGGGACAACTACAATGAGCAGTTCTTC
>.|TRBV27|TRBD1|TRBJ1-4
CASSLTGINEKLFF
TGTGCCAGCAGTTTGACAGGGATTAATGAAAAACTGTTTTTT
>few|TRBV4-1|TRBD1|TRBJ2-1
CASSLGQGMLNEQFF
TGCGCCAGCAGCCTCGGACAGGGTATGCTCAATGAGCAGTTCTTC
>.|TRBV19|TRBD1|TRBJ1-5
CATRGQGNQPQHF
TGTGCCACCAGGGGGCAGGGGAATCAGCCCCAGCATTTT
>.|TRBV15|.|TRBJ1-2
CATSSQRSYGYTF
TGTGCCACCAGCTCTCAACGTAGCTATGGCTACACCTTC
>.|TRBV18|TRBD1|TRBJ2-3
CASSPRTGTGSTDTQYF
TGTGCCAGCTCACCGAGAACCGGGACAGGGAGCACAGATACGCAGTATTTT
>.|TRBV28|TRBD1|TRBJ1-2
CASSSTGGGGYTF
TGTGCCAGCAGTTCGACAGGGGGCGGAGGCTACACCTTC
>.|TRBV5-6|TRBD1|TRBJ2-3
CASRRQGGESDTQYF
TGTGCCAGCAGACGACAGGGCGGTGAGTCAGATACGCAGTATTTT
>few|TRBV9|.|TRBJ2-1
CASSALVGSYNEQFF
TGTGCCAGCAGCGCCCTTGTCGGGTCCTACAATGAGCAGTTCTTC
>.|TRBV4-2|.|TRBJ2-5
CASSQEGSETQYF
TGTGCCAGCAGCCAAGAGGGCTCGGAGACCCAGTACTTC
>few|TRBV10-3|TRBD1|TRBJ1-6
CASGTGPNSPLHF
TGTGCCTCAGGGACAGGGCCGAATTCACCCCTCCACTTT
>.|TRBV5-4|TRBD1|TRBJ1-6
CASSPWRADRVQHSPLHF
TGTGCCAGCAGCCCCTGGAGGGCTGACAGGGTCCAACATTCACCCCTCCACTTT
>.|TRBV19|.|TRBJ2-1
CASRTVAFGEQFF
TGTGCCAGTAGAACAGTTGCCTTCGGTGAGCAGTTCTTC
>.|TRBV6-5|TRBD1|TRBJ1-2
CASSHQDRGTGYTF
TGTGCCAGCAGTCACCAGGACAGGGGAACTGGCTACACCTTC
>.|TRBV12-3/TRBV12-4|.|TRBJ2-5
CASSRPSEETQYF
TGTGCCAGCAGTCGCCCCTCGGAAGAGACCCAGTACTTC
>.|TRBV5-1|.|TRBJ2-2
CASSLTANTGELFF
TGCGCCAGCAGCCTGACAGCAAACACCGGGGAGCTGTTTTTT
>.|TRBV2|.|TRBJ2-7
CASSDSLRTVPPF
TGTGCCAGCAGTGATTCACTTCGGACAGTCCCACCCTTC
>.|TRBV18|.|TRBJ1-5
CASSPLQGGGNQPQHF
TGTGCCAGCTCACCACTGCAGGGAGGGGGCAATCAGCCCCAGCATTTT
>.|TRBV9|.|TRBJ2-3
CASSGPRSTDTQYF
TGTGCCAGCAGCGGTCCTAGGAGCACAGATACGCAGTATTTT
>.|TRBV2|.|TRBJ1-5
CASSEWTDSNQPQHF
TGTGCCAGCAGTGAGTGGACAGATAGCAATCAGCCCCAGCATTTT
>many|TRBV7-9|TRBD1|TRBJ2-2
CASSLERQGRTGELFF
TGTGCCAGCAGCTTAGAGCGACAGGGAAGGACCGGGGAGCTGTTTTTT
>.|TRBV19|TRBD1|TRBJ2-7
CASSFGQGDYEQYF
TGTGCCAGTAGCTTTGGACAGGGCGACTACGAGCAGTACTTC
>.|TRBV5-1|TRBD1|TRBJ1-3
CASSSDRGLRNTIYF
TGCGCCAGCAGCTCGGACAGGGGGTTAAGAAACACCATATATTTT
>.|TRBV27|.|TRBJ1-5
CASAIRGGNQPQHF
TGTGCCAGCGCCATCAGGGGTGGGAATCAGCCCCAGCATTTT
>.|TRBV28|.|TRBJ1-2
CASSPQSPLNYGYTF
TGTGCCAGCAGTCCTCAGAGCCCACTAAACTATGGCTACACCTTC
>.|TRBV5-4|TRBD1|TRBJ2-7
CASSSGTGDYEQYF
TGTGCCAGCAGCTCCGGGACAGGGGACTACGAGCAGTACTTC
>once|TRBV5-1|TRBD2|TRBJ2-2
CASSVGLAPNGRAGELFF
TGCGCCAGCAGCGTTGGACTAGCACCCAATGGAAGGGCCGGGGAGCTGTTTTTT
>few|TRBV9|TRBD2|TRBJ2-1
CASSPRLGSGGLRGEQFF
TGTGCCAGCAGCCCCAGGTTAGGAAGCGGGGGCCTTAGGGGAGAGCAGTTCTTC
>once|TRBV20-1|TRBD2|TRBJ2-1
CSASGLAGKDEQFF
TGCAGTGCCAGTGGACTAGCGGGAAAGGATGAGCAGTTCTTC